The rows below give T cell receptor beta chains drawn from one sample of a study of siplizumab effects on memory and regulatory T cells. Profiling relied on immunoSEQ multiplex PCR, and the TCRdb table lists in-frame clones only, not all of them. The sample lists around 87,000 clones; around 89% were seen once. Sample: CD4+ T cells sorted from blood. These receptors all stem from a human donor in good health. CDR3s include the opening cysteine and the closing phenylalanine or tryptophan. D genes are given only for firm matches. Part of the rows lack a size; the others show once, few, many or a class for expanded clones.

J | D | V | size | DNA | CDR3
TRBJ2-2 | TRBD2 | TRBV7-3 | once | TGTGCCAGCAGCTCGGGACTAGCGGGAGGGACCGGGGAGCTGTTTTTT | CASSSGLAGGTGELFF
TRBJ2-1 | TRBD1 | TRBV5-1 | . | TGCGCCAGCAGCTCAGGACAGGTCCTAAGCTCCTACAATGAGCAGTTCTTC | CASSSGQVLSSYNEQFF
TRBJ2-1 | TRBD2 | TRBV29-1 | . | TGCAGCGTGGGGACTAGGTACAATGAGCAGTTCTTC | CSVGTRYNEQFF
TRBJ1-2 | . | TRBV2 | once | TGTGCCAGCAGTGAAGAGGGGTGGGGCTACACCTTC | CASSEEGWGYTF
TRBJ1-6 | . | TRBV9 | . | TGTGCCAGCAGCCGCGGAAGTTCACCCCTCCACTTT | CASSRGSSPLHF
TRBJ2-3 | TRBD2 | TRBV28 | . | TGTGCCAGCAGTTTGCAGCTGGCGGGAGGGCCGATTACAGATACGCAGTATTTT | CASSLQLAGGPITDTQYF
TRBJ2-3 | . | TRBV5-4 | . | TGTGCCAGCAGCTTGATGTTTGCGGGAGATACGCAGTATTTT | CASSLMFAGDTQYF
TRBJ2-7 | . | TRBV6-1 | . | TGTGCCAGCCAAAATCGTGGGACCTACGAGCAGTACTTC | CASQNRGTYEQYF
TRBJ2-7 | . | TRBV11-2 | . | TGTGCCAGCAGCTCCCTCATTGGTGGCTACGAGCAGTACTTC | CASSSLIGGYEQYF
TRBJ2-4 | . | TRBV2 | once | TGTGCCAGCAGTGAACTAGTTGGCAGGGGAGAGGGCAAAAACATTCAGTACTTC | CASSELVGRGEGKNIQYF
TRBJ2-5 | . | TRBV5-3 | . | TGTGCCAGAAGCTCGATGACAGGTCGACAAGAGACCCAGTACTTC | CARSSMTGRQETQYF
TRBJ2-1 | . | TRBV7-8 | . | TGTGCCAGCAGCTTAACGGCCGACCTCTCCAATGAGCAGTTCTTC | CASSLTADLSNEQFF
TRBJ1-5 | . | TRBV7-2 | . | TGTGCCAGCAGCTTTAGTTTGAAGGATCAGCCCCAGCATTTT | CASSFSLKDQPQHF
TRBJ2-2 | . | TRBV18 | . | TGTGCCAGCTCACCCGGGGGCGGCACCGGGGAGCTGTTTTTT | CASSPGGGTGELFF
TRBJ2-7 | . | TRBV29-1 | . | TGCAGCGTTGAAAGTGGGAACTACGAGCAGTACTTC | CSVESGNYEQYF
TRBJ2-3 | . | TRBV5-1 | . | TGCGCCAGCAGCTTGGACGGCACAGATACGCAGTATTTT | CASSLDGTDTQYF
TRBJ2-6 | . | TRBV21-1 | once | TGTGCCAGCCGCAACAGACCGGTCTCTGGGGCCAACGTCCTGACTTTC | CASRNRPVSGANVLTF
TRBJ1-2 | TRBD1 | TRBV5-6 | . | TGTGCCAGCAGCCCGGGGACAGGCGTGCTCTATGGCTACACCTTC | CASSPGTGVLYGYTF
TRBJ2-5 | . | TRBV5-1 | few | TGCGCCAGCAGCTTGGCAGAGACCCAGTACTTC | CASSLAETQYF
TRBJ1-4 | TRBD1 | TRBV27 | . | TGTGCCAGCAGTCGAAGGACAGGAGTATATGAAAAACTGTTTTTT | CASSRRTGVYEKLFF
TRBJ2-5 | TRBD1 | TRBV5-1 | . | TGCGCCAGCAGCCGAGCGTCCGGGACAGAAGAGACCCAGTACTTC | CASSRASGTEETQYF
TRBJ2-7 | TRBD1 | TRBV6-1 | . | TGTGCCAGCAAGAACCCGGGACAGGGAGAGTACGAGCAGTACTTC | CASKNPGQGEYEQYF
TRBJ2-3 | . | TRBV7-3 | few | TGTGCCAGCAGCTCCATTGTGGGGAGCACAGATACGCAGTATTTT | CASSSIVGSTDTQYF
TRBJ1-5 | . | TRBV15 | . | TGTGCCACCAGCAGAGGAGGAGGGTTAAATCAGCCCCAGCATTTT | CATSRGGGLNQPQHF
TRBJ2-3 | . | TRBV6-5 | . | TGTGCCAGCAGCGTTGCAGGGAATACGCAGTATTTT | CASSVAGNTQYF
TRBJ1-1 | . | TRBV7-9 | . | TGTGCCAGCAGCTCGACATCGAACACTGAAGCTTTCTTT | CASSSTSNTEAFF
TRBJ2-7 | TRBD2 | TRBV6-4 | . | TGTGCCAGCAAGATGGGACTAGCGGGATGCGAGCAGTACTTC | CASKMGLAGCEQYF
TRBJ2-2 | . | TRBV7-2 | . | TGTGCCAGCAGCCCCCCGGTGAGGCCCCCAAGGGAGCTGTTTTTT | CASSPPVRPPRELFF
TRBJ1-4 | . | TRBV19 | . | TGTGCCACGTCCCGGGACAATGAAAAACTGTTTTTT | CATSRDNEKLFF
TRBJ2-2 | TRBD1 | TRBV4-1 | many | TGCGCCAGCAGCGGTACAGGGGCCGCCGCGAACACCGGGGAGCTGTTTTTT | CASSGTGAAANTGELFF
TRBJ1-1 | . | TRBV28 | . | TGTGCCAGCAGTTTATCAGTGATGAACACTGAAGCTTTCTTT | CASSLSVMNTEAFF
TRBJ2-3 | . | TRBV6-5 | . | TGTGCCAGCACTCAGCGGCATGCCACAGATACGCAGTATTTT | CASTQRHATDTQYF
TRBJ1-4 | TRBD1 | TRBV30 | . | TGTGCCTGGAGGCAGACAGGGACAACTAATGAAAAACTGTTTTTT | CAWRQTGTTNEKLFF
TRBJ2-5 | TRBD2 | TRBV30 | . | TGTGCCTGGAGTGTAATCCGCCGGGCTAGCGGGAGACAGACCCAGTACTTC | CAWSVIRRASGRQTQYF
TRBJ2-3 | TRBD1 | TRBV29-1 | . | TGCAGCGTTGAAGGACAGGGACCAGATACGCAGTATTTT | CSVEGQGPDTQYF
TRBJ1-2 | TRBD1 | TRBV28 | . | TGTGCCAGCAGCAGACAGGGGGCGGGCACCTTC | CASSRQGAGTF
TRBJ2-1 | . | TRBV4-2 | . | TGTGCCAGCAGCCATCAGGCGGTCGGCGGGACCTACAATGAGCAGTTCTTC | CASSHQAVGGTYNEQFF
TRBJ2-1 | TRBD2 | TRBV15 | once | TGTGCCACCAGGAGTGGCGGGAGGGCTATTTACAATGAGCAGTTCTTC | CATRSGGRAIYNEQFF
TRBJ2-2 | . | TRBV7-2 | . | TGTGCCAGCAGCTTAGCCCTGGACACCGGGGAGCTGTTTTTT | CASSLALDTGELFF
TRBJ1-6 | TRBD1 | TRBV7-3 | . | TGTGCCAGCAGCTACACAGGGGGCGGATCACCCCTCCACTTT | CASSYTGGGSPLHF